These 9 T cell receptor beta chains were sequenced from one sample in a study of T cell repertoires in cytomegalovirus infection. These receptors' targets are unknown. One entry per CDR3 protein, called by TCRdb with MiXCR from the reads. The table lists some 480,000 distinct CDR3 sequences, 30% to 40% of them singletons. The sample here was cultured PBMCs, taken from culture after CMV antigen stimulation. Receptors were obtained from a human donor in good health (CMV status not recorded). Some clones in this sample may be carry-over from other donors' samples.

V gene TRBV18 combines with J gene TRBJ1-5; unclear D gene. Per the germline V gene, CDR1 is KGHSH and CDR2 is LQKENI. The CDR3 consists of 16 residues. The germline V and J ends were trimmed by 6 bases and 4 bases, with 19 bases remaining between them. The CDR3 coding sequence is TGTGCCAGCTCCCCCTTGGGGATTCCTAGGAATCAGCCCCAGCATTTT. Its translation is CASSPLGIPRNQPQHF.

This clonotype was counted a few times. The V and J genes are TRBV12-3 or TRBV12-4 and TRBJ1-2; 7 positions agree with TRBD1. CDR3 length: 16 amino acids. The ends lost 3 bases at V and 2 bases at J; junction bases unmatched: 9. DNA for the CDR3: TGTGCCAGCAGTTTTTCGGCGGGACAGAGGAACTATGGCTACACCTTC. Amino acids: CASSFSAGQRNYGYTF.

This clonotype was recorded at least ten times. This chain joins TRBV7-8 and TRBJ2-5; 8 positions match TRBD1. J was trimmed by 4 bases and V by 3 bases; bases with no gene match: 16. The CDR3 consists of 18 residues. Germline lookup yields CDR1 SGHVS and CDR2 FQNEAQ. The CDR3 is CASSFYPHRTGRRETQYF. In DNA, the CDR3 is TGTGCCAGCAGCTTCTACCCCCACAGGACAGGGAGAAGAGAGACCCAGTACTTC. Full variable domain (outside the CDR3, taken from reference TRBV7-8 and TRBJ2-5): GAGVSQSPRYKVAKRGQDVALRCDPISGHVSLFWYQQALGQGPEFLTYFQNEAQLDKSGLPSDRFFAERPEGSVSTLKIQRTQQEDSAVYLCASSFYPHRTGRRETQYFGPGTRLLVL.

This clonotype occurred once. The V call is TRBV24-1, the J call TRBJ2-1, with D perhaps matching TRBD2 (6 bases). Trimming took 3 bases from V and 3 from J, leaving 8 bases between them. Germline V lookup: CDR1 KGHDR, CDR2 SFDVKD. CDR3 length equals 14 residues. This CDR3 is CATSDRSGYNEQFF. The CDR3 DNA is TGTGCCACCAGTGATCGTAGCGGCTACAATGAGCAGTTCTTC.

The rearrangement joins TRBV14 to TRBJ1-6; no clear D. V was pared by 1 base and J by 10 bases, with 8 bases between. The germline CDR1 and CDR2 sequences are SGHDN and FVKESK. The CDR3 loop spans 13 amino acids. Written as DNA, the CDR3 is TGTGCCAGCAGCCAAGTCCCGTGGTCACCCCTCCACTTT. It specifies CASSQVPWSPLHF.

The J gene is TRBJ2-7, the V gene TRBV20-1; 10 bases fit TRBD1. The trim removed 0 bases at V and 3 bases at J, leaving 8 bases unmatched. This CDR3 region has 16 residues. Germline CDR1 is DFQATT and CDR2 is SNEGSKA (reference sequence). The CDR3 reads CSARDPRQGANYEQYF. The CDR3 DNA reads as TGCAGTGCTAGAGATCCAAGACAGGGGGCTAACTACGAGCAGTACTTC.

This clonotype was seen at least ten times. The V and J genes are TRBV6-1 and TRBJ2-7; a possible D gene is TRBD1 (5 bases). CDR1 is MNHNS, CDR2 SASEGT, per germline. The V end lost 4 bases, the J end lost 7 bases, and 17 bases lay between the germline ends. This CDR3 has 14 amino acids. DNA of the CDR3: TGTGCCAGCAGTGCCATCAGGGTCAAAGGGGAGCAGTACGTC. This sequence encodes CASSAIRVKGEQYV.

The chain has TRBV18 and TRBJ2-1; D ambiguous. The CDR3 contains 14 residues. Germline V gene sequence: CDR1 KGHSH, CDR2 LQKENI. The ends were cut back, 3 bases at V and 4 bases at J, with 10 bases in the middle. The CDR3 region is CASSPPVRYNEQFF. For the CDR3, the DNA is TGTGCCAGCTCACCGCCGGTCAGGTACAATGAGCAGTTCTTC.

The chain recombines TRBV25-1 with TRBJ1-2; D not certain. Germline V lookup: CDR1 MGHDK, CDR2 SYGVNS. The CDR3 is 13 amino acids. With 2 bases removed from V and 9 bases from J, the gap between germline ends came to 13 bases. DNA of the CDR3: TGTGCCAGCAGTGAAGGGCAGTCCTTGAGCTACACCTTC. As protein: CASSEGQSLSYTF.